This entry is about one TCR beta chain. The Seattle patients joined while their infection was active and were tracked longitudinally afterward. The source of the sample is a study of blood T cell repertoires in COVID-19. Method: immunoSEQ multiplex PCR; TCRdb's copy keeps in-frame clones and lacks some. The table includes approximately 210,000 clones, 84% detected once. The sequenced sample consisted of peripheral blood. The TCR sequence derives from a woman of 80 years or more with COVID-19, enrolled during active disease.

As DNA, the CDR3 is TGTGCCAGCTCACCACCGCGGGCAGGGGGAAACACTGAAGCTTTCTTT. Translation: CASSPPRAGGNTEAFF. The V and J genes are TRBV18 and TRBJ1-1; TRBD1 matches at 7 bases. From germline, CDR1 is KGHSH and CDR2 LQKENI. This CDR3 has 16 amino acids. With V trimmed by 0 bases and J by 2 bases, 6 bases remained unmatched.